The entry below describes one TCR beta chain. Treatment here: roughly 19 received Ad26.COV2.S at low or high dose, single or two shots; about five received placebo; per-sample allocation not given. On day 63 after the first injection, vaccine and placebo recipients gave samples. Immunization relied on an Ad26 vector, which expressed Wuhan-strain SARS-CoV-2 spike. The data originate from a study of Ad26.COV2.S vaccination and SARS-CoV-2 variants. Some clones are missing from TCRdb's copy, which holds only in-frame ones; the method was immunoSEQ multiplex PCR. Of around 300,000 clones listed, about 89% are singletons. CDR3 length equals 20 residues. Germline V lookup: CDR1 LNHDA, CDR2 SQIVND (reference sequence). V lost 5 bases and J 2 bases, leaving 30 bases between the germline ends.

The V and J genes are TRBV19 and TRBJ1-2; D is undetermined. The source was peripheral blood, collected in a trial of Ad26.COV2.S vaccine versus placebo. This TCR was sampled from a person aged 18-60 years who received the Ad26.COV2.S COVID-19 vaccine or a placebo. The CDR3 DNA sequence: TGTGCCAGTAGTCCCGGAACAGTCGACCGAATCCTACAAACGAACTATGGCTACACCTTC. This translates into CASSPGTVDRILQTNYGYTF.